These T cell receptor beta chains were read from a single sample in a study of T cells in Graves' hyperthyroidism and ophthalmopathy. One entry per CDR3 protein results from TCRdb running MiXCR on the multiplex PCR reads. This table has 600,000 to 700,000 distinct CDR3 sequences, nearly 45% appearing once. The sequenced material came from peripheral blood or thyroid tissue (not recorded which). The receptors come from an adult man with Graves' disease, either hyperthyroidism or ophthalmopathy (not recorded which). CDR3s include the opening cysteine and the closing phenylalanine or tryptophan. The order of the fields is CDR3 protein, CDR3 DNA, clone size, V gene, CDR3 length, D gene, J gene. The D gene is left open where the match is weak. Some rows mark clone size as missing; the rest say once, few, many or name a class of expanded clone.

CDR3: CASSTQGAHIRGYTF; DNA: TGTGCCAGCAGTACACAGGGGGCCCATATTAGGGGCTACACCTTC; size: few; V: TRBV12-3/TRBV12-4; length: 15; D: TRBD1; J: TRBJ1-2
CDR3: CASSLASGGGGELFF; DNA: TGTGCCAGCAGCTTAGCTAGCGGGGGCGGCGGGGAGCTGTTTTTT; size: once; V: TRBV7-2; length: 15; D: TRBD2; J: TRBJ2-2
CDR3: CATSDLRGGSIGELFF; DNA: TGTGCCACCAGTGATTTGCGGGGAGGCTCGATCGGGGAGCTGTTTTTT; size: -; V: TRBV24-1; length: 16; D: -; J: TRBJ2-2
CDR3: CATSREKGGSNTEAFF; DNA: TGTGCCACCAGCAGAGAGAAGGGGGGCTCGAACACTGAAGCTTTCTTT; size: many; V: TRBV15; length: 16; D: -; J: TRBJ1-1
CDR3: CASSQGGRTSSGANVLTF; DNA: TGTGCCAGCAGCCAAGGGGGCAGGACCTCCTCTGGGGCCAACGTCCTGACTTTC; size: -; V: TRBV2; length: 18; D: TRBD1; J: TRBJ2-6
CDR3: CASSFSKRLGTNTGELFF; DNA: TGTGCCAGCAGCTTTTCGAAGCGGTTAGGAACGAACACCGGGGAGCTGTTTTTT; size: few; V: TRBV13; length: 18; D: -; J: TRBJ2-2
CDR3: CASRDGTGPVNTEAFF; DNA: TGTGCCAGCAGGGACGGGACAGGGCCTGTGAACACTGAAGCTTTCTTT; size: -; V: TRBV2; length: 16; D: TRBD1; J: TRBJ1-1
CDR3: CSATGGLRSGAEAFF; DNA: TGCAGCGCAACAGGTGGGCTTAGAAGCGGAGCTGAAGCTTTCTTT; size: -; V: TRBV29-1; length: 15; D: -; J: TRBJ1-1
CDR3: CASSEAMFGLAGQETQYF; DNA: TGTGCCAGCAGTGAAGCGATGTTCGGACTAGCGGGACAAGAGACCCAGTACTTC; size: -; V: TRBV10-2; length: 18; D: TRBD2; J: TRBJ2-5
CDR3: CASSTGVNSPLHF; DNA: TGTGCCAGCAGCACAGGGGTTAATTCACCCCTCCACTTT; size: -; V: TRBV7-8; length: 13; D: TRBD1; J: TRBJ1-6
CDR3: CASSLWAQGSQPQHF; DNA: TGTGCCAGCAGTTTATGGGCACAGGGGAGTCAGCCCCAGCATTTT; size: -; V: TRBV7-9; length: 15; D: TRBD1; J: TRBJ1-5
CDR3: CASSSTGARNTEAFF; DNA: TGTGCCAGTAGTTCTACAGGGGCAAGGAACACTGAAGCTTTCTTT; size: few; V: TRBV19; length: 15; D: TRBD1; J: TRBJ1-1
CDR3: CASSLIGQDHQETQYF; DNA: TGTGCCAGCAGCTTAATCGGGCAGGACCACCAAGAGACCCAGTACTTC; size: -; V: TRBV11-1; length: 16; D: -; J: TRBJ2-5
CDR3: CASSEARLGDTKNYGYTF; DNA: TGTGCCAGCAGTGAAGCGCGCTTGGGAGATACTAAGAACTATGGCTACACCTTC; size: -; V: TRBV25-1; length: 18; D: -; J: TRBJ1-2
CDR3: CASSAGGWDTEAFF; DNA: TGTGCCAGCAGCGCAGGGGGTTGGGACACTGAAGCTTTCTTT; size: few; V: TRBV12-3/TRBV12-4; length: 14; D: TRBD1; J: TRBJ1-1
CDR3: CASSYQDRDPYEQYF; DNA: TGTGCCAGCAGTTACCAGGACAGGGACCCCTACGAGCAGTACTTC; size: few; V: TRBV6-5; length: 15; D: TRBD1; J: TRBJ2-7
CDR3: CASSMGATEAFF; DNA: TGCGCCAGCAGTATGGGGGCCACTGAAGCTTTCTTT; size: -; V: TRBV5-1; length: 12; D: -; J: TRBJ1-1
CDR3: CSARPRQGPKANYGYTF; DNA: TGCAGTGCTAGACCTCGACAGGGTCCAAAAGCTAACTATGGCTACACCTTC; size: -; V: TRBV20-1; length: 17; D: TRBD1; J: TRBJ1-2
CDR3: CASSVPGEANTEAFF; DNA: TGTGCCAGCAGTGTCCCAGGGGAGGCGAACACTGAAGCTTTCTTT; size: many; V: TRBV2; length: 15; D: -; J: TRBJ1-1
CDR3: CASSGQGSGELFF; DNA: TGTGCCAGCAGCGGACAGGGGAGCGGGGAGCTGTTTTTT; size: many; V: TRBV7-3; length: 13; D: TRBD1; J: TRBJ2-2
CDR3: CASSPAGGIQETQYF; DNA: TGTGCCAGCTCACCTGCGGGGGGGATACAAGAGACCCAGTACTTC; size: -; V: TRBV18; length: 15; D: TRBD2; J: TRBJ2-5
CDR3: CASSFPGTVDEKLFF; DNA: TGCGCCAGCAGCTTCCCGGGCACGGTGGATGAAAAACTGTTTTTT; size: -; V: TRBV5-1; length: 15; D: -; J: TRBJ1-4
CDR3: CASSPRAGGEQPQHF; DNA: TGTGCCAGCAGCCCCAGAGCAGGGGGCGAGCAGCCCCAGCATTTT; size: many; V: TRBV7-2; length: 15; D: TRBD1; J: TRBJ1-5
CDR3: CASSPSLRARGDYEQYF; DNA: TGTGCCAGCAGCCCTAGTCTTAGGGCCAGGGGGGACTACGAGCAGTACTTC; size: once; V: TRBV7-2; length: 17; D: -; J: TRBJ2-7
CDR3: CASSIGQEGGQPQHF; DNA: TGCGCCAGCAGTATAGGACAGGAGGGGGGCCAGCCCCAGCATTTT; size: few; V: TRBV10-2; length: 15; D: TRBD1; J: TRBJ1-5
CDR3: CATFYSMAQNYEQYF; DNA: TGTGCCACATTCTACTCGATGGCCCAGAACTACGAGCAGTACTTC; size: few; V: TRBV10-3; length: 15; D: -; J: TRBJ2-7
CDR3: CASSPQTGAYEQYF; DNA: TGTGCCAGCAGCCCCCAGACAGGGGCCTACGAGCAGTACTTC; size: few; V: TRBV7-9; length: 14; D: TRBD1; J: TRBJ2-7
CDR3: CATIIPGTEAFF; DNA: TGTGCCACCATTATCCCGGGTACTGAAGCTTTCTTT; size: many; V: TRBV7-9; length: 12; D: -; J: TRBJ1-1
CDR3: CASSVVGGEGTEAFF; DNA: TGTGCCAGCAGCGTAGTAGGGGGGGAAGGCACTGAAGCTTTCTTT; size: many; V: TRBV9; length: 15; D: -; J: TRBJ1-1
CDR3: CASGAASYEEKLFF; DNA: TGTGCCAGCGGGGCTGCCTCCTACGAGGAGAAACTGTTTTTT; size: -; V: TRBV6-1; length: 14; D: -; J: TRBJ1-4
CDR3: CASSMDGGGSPLHF; DNA: TGTGCCAGCAGCATGGACGGGGGCGGTTCACCCCTCCACTTT; size: -; V: TRBV7-2; length: 14; D: -; J: TRBJ1-6
CDR3: CASSSGGQEKLFF; DNA: TGTGCCAGCAGTTCAGGGGGACAAGAAAAACTGTTTTTT; size: few; V: TRBV2; length: 13; D: TRBD1; J: TRBJ1-4
CDR3: CASSPAGVQPQHF; DNA: TGTGCCAGCAGCCCTGCAGGGGTTCAGCCCCAGCATTTT; size: -; V: TRBV7-8; length: 13; D: -; J: TRBJ1-5
CDR3: CASGTPAQGMNTEAFF; DNA: TGTGCCAGCGGTACCCCCGCGCAGGGGATGAACACTGAAGCTTTCTTT; size: -; V: TRBV2; length: 16; D: -; J: TRBJ1-1
CDR3: CASSLEKGMNTEAFF; DNA: TGTGCCAGCAGCTTAGAGAAGGGCATGAACACTGAAGCTTTCTTT; size: -; V: TRBV7-9; length: 15; D: -; J: TRBJ1-1
CDR3: CSAVVPGQGRGYTF; DNA: TGCAGTGCTGTAGTTCCGGGACAGGGACGTGGCTACACCTTC; size: -; V: TRBV20-1; length: 14; D: TRBD1; J: TRBJ1-2
CDR3: CASSFTGQGVQETQYF; DNA: TGCGCCAGCAGCTTTACCGGACAGGGGGTTCAAGAGACCCAGTACTTC; size: -; V: TRBV5-1; length: 16; D: TRBD1; J: TRBJ2-5
CDR3: CASRRDPNTDTQYF; DNA: TGTGCCAGCAGAAGGGACCCTAACACAGATACGCAGTATTTT; size: -; V: TRBV2; length: 14; D: -; J: TRBJ2-3
CDR3: CASSWLTTNYGYTF; DNA: TGTGCCAGCAGCTGGCTAACCACTAACTATGGCTACACCTTC; size: -; V: TRBV7-2; length: 14; D: -; J: TRBJ1-2
CDR3: CASSIAAGSFYGYTF; DNA: TGTGCCAGTAGTATTGCGGCAGGGTCCTTCTATGGCTACACCTTC; size: -; V: TRBV19; length: 15; D: -; J: TRBJ1-2
CDR3: CASSQSTGAYEQYF; DNA: TGTGCCAGCAGCCAGTCGACAGGCGCCTACGAGCAGTACTTC; size: few; V: TRBV14; length: 14; D: -; J: TRBJ2-7
CDR3: CASRRFTGPNYGYTF; DNA: TGTGCCAGCAGACGATTCACAGGGCCTAACTATGGCTACACCTTC; size: -; V: TRBV6-6; length: 15; D: -; J: TRBJ1-2
CDR3: CSASRQGTEAFF; DNA: TGCAGTGCTAGCCGACAGGGGACTGAAGCTTTCTTT; size: -; V: TRBV20-1; length: 12; D: TRBD1; J: TRBJ1-1
CDR3: CARTGTDYGYTF; DNA: TGCGCCAGAACCGGGACAGACTATGGCTACACCTTC; size: -; V: TRBV10-2; length: 12; D: TRBD1; J: TRBJ1-2
CDR3: CATSRPVGTGNTEAFF; DNA: TGTGCCACCAGCAGACCCGTTGGAACCGGGAACACTGAAGCTTTCTTT; size: many; V: TRBV15; length: 16; D: -; J: TRBJ1-1
CDR3: CASTPGTGLNQPQHF; DNA: TGTGCCAGCACCCCCGGGACAGGCCTCAATCAGCCCCAGCATTTT; size: -; V: TRBV2; length: 15; D: TRBD1; J: TRBJ1-5
CDR3: CSAFDRAGGELLF; DNA: TGCAGTGCTTTTGACAGGGCGGGCGGGGAGCTGCTTTTT; size: -; V: TRBV20-1; length: 13; D: -; J: TRBJ2-2
CDR3: CASSVEVGQGETQYF; DNA: TGTGCCAGCAGCGTAGAGGTTGGGCAGGGGGAGACCCAGTACTTC; size: -; V: TRBV9; length: 15; D: -; J: TRBJ2-5
CDR3: CASSWGPNTEAFF; DNA: TGTGCCAGCAGTTGGGGGCCGAACACTGAAGCTTTCTTT; size: -; V: TRBV2; length: 13; D: -; J: TRBJ1-1